A single sample gave rise to the 8 T cell receptor beta chains below, sequenced in a study of CD8+ T cells in alopecia areata. Treatment denoted: oral pan-JAK inhibitor, 5-10 mg twice daily. cDNA prepared by RNA extraction and subsequent reverse transcription served as the template for sequencing. Profiling relied on immunoSEQ multiplex PCR, and the TCRdb table lists in-frame clones only, not all of them. The sample consists of 140,000 to 150,000 clones, around half of them appearing once. The sample here was CD8+ T cells sorted from blood, taken at week 4, from a patient treated with tofacitinib. These receptors were obtained from a human donor with alopecia areata.

The chain has TRBV29-1 and TRBJ1-1, with D uncertain. The germline V gene encodes CDR1 SQVTM and CDR2 ANQGSEA. With 4 bases removed from V and 5 bases from J, the gap between germline ends came to 8 bases. The CDR3 totals 11 residues. The CDR3, as DNA: TGCAGCGTTGTCCGGAAAACTGAAGCTTTCTTT. This codes for CSVVRKTEAFF. The variable domain in full, completed from reference TRBV29-1 and TRBJ1-1, reads SAVISQKPSRDICQRGTSLTIQCQVDSQVTMMFWYRQQPGQSLTLIATANQGSEATYESGFVIDKFPISRPNLTFSTLTVSNMSPEDSSIYLCSVVRKTEAFFGQGTRLTVV.

V is TRBV4-2 and J is TRBJ2-5; 10 bases match TRBD2. This CDR3 is 16 amino acids long. V shed 0 bases and J 5 bases; nucleotides not matched to a gene: 6. Looked up from germline, CDR1 is LGHNA and CDR2 is YNFKEQ. Here the CDR3 reads CASSQDPLAGEETQYF. As DNA, the CDR3 is TGTGCCAGCAGCCAAGATCCTCTAGCGGGGGAGGAGACCCAGTACTTC.

This chain links TRBV19 with TRBJ1-3; a possible D gene is TRBD1 (6 bases). Trimming shortened V by 7 bases and J by 0 bases, and 10 bases separated the two germline ends. CDR1 is LNHDA and CDR2 is SQIVND in the germline V gene (reference sequence). This CDR3 contains 14 residues. CDR3 sequence (DNA): TGTGCCAGTACCGCGACAGGCTCTGGAAACACCATATATTTT. Its translation is CASTATGSGNTIYF.

The rearrangement links TRBV11-2 to TRBJ1-1, with TRBD1 matching over 7 bases. This CDR3 contains 15 residues. Germline lookup yields CDR1 SGHAT and CDR2 FQNNGV. Losses at the gene ends were 1 base for V and 5 bases for J; bases not matched to a gene: 7. The CDR3 nucleotides read TGTGCCAGCAGCTTAGCTCGGACAGGTGTTACTGAAGCTTTCTTT. Translated, it gives CASSLARTGVTEAFF.

The chain joins TRBV4-3 to TRBJ1-1; D gene uncertain. Deletions cut 3 bases from V and 5 bases from J, with 10 bases between. Germline CDR1 and CDR2: LGHNA and YSLEER. This CDR3 spans 13 amino acids. CDR3 in amino acids: CASSQPPETEAFF. CDR3 DNA sequence: TGCGCCAGCAGCCAGCCCCCAGAAACTGAAGCTTTCTTT.

The J gene is TRBJ2-6, the V gene TRBV5-1, with no clear D. This CDR3 is 14 amino acids long. Germline V gives CDR1 SGHRS, CDR2 YFSETQ. V was cut by 7 bases and J by 0 bases, with 8 bases left in between. This CDR3 is CASDAYSGANVLTF. The CDR3 DNA sequence: TGCGCCAGCGACGCGTACTCTGGGGCCAACGTCCTGACTTTC.

The chain uses TRBV30 and TRBJ1-1; perhaps TRBD1 as D (5 bases). The germline V and J ends were trimmed by 3 bases and 3 bases, with 11 bases remaining between them. CDR1 GTSNPN and CDR2 SVGIG come from the germline V gene (reference sequence). The CDR3 length is 13 residues. The CDR3 nucleotides are TGTGCCTGGAGGATAGACAGTCACACTGAAGCTTTCTTT. Protein: CAWRIDSHTEAFF.

A few counts support this clone. The chain is built from TRBV13 and TRBJ2-6; D could derive from TRBD1 or TRBD2 (6 bases each). CDR3 length: 16 residues. The V gene lost 0 bases and the J gene lost 6 bases, with 12 bases spanning the gap. The V gene's germline CDR1 is PRHDT and CDR2 FYEKMQ (reference sequence). The CDR3 DNA reads TGTGCCAGCAGCTTAGGAACAGGGAGGTTGGCCAACGTCCTGACTTTC. It translates to CASSLGTGRLANVLTF.